This T cell receptor (beta chain) was sequenced during a study of identifying expanded T cells in peripheral blood (dated by TCRdb to between 2019 and 2020). Study-wide context: Technical replicates were generated by sequencing separate aliquots of the same genomic DNA pool, with four replicates compared pairwise.

Findings and caveats that apply to the study as a whole: Across all healthy-donor time intervals, the beta-binomial model significantly cut both the number of clones called differentially abundant and the false-positive rate. The authors expected biological variance in healthy repertoires might increase further over much longer intervals such as months to years. The binomial model flagged approximately 1.3 differentially abundant clones between technical replicates but around 15 over roughly two weeks and 19 to 20 over roughly 4 weeks. In all healthy donors, the variance in clone template counts between samples taken 2 to 3 weeks apart rose significantly as total template count increased.

Remarks on this clone: No antigen is known for it. No qualities accompany the bases; no much larger clone lies one base away.

TCRbeta CDR3 regions were profiled with the immunoSEQ Assay using bias-controlled multiplex PCR amplification of genomic DNA. Concerning the study's data processing: The absolute abundance of each unique TCRbeta CDR3 region was quantified after sequences were collapsed and filtered. Differential abundance was assessed using a binomial (Fisher-equivalent) model and a beta-binomial model in which time-dependent variance fitted from healthy donors was added. Clones with fewer than 5 combined templates were removed, and differential abundance was called for clones with a Benjamini-Hochberg FDR below 0.01. In the beta-binomial model, variance was expressed as a function of the total template count across the two samples, in the form v = (b*log(k)+a)^2. Drawn from immuneACCESS, this table holds only the in-frame rearrangements with V and J called that TCRdb kept. Clones are partly lost; checked studies trace under half to an unresolved V gene and leave the rest unexplained. For V, J and clone size, that table is used; D and trimming come from the DNA. This sample is represented by approximately 86,000 clones; 70% to 90% of them were singletons. The top ten constitute around 4% of the sample.

During the collection period, no infections or other immune events were recorded for the healthy donors. Time-dependent variance in a beta-binomial model of T-cell clone differential abundance was calibrated using healthy-donor blood repertoires as a training cohort. The training cohort included around 10 healthy donors, of whom 3 were female and 7 were male. On average the donors were 43 years old, and their ages spanned roughly 25 to 70 years. Whole blood from each healthy donor was obtained from a commercial supplier and was collected at three time points approximately 15 days apart. For immunosequencing, genomic DNA was extracted from unsorted whole blood. This TCR came from a person between 18 and 69 years old in good health. The specimen was blood.

The nucleotides read TGTGCCAGCCCCACCGGGGGTCTACTACTCCTTGGCGAGCAGTACTTC. This yields the protein CASPTGGLLLLGEQYF. Here the chain combines TRBV5-6 and TRBJ2-7, and TRBD2 may be the D gene, going by 6 matching bases. Measured from the cysteine to the phenylalanine, the CDR3 is 16 residues long. The only DNA kept is the CDR3, 48 bases in frame from the first base. CDR1 SGHDT and CDR2 YYEEEE were looked up in the germline V gene. At the junction V is shortened by 7 bases and J by 6 bases, with 26 bases in between.